The T cell receptor beta chain described here comes from a study of T-cell reconstitution after alpha-beta-depleted transplantation in children. As it was prepared, the TCRbeta library received unique molecular identifiers. TCRdb redid the calling of the PCR reads with MiXCR, one entry per CDR3 protein. Seen here are 250,000 to 300,000 distinct CDR3 sequences, more than 8% observed once, and the top ten hold 10%. The table lists this clonotype with a few counts. The specimen was PBMCs from the stem cell graft donor, collected from the stem cell graft. The TCR was taken from a human donor who donated a stem cell graft to a child with SCID.

The CDR3 sequence is CASSRELQGTRGYTF. CDR3 coding DNA: TGTGCCAGCAGCCGAGAATTACAGGGAACACGTGGCTACACCTTC. The chain links TRBV3-1 to TRBJ1-2, with a weak D call TRBD1 (6 bases). CDR1 and CDR2 from the germline V gene are LGHDT and YNNKEL (reference sequence). The CDR3 extends over 15 amino acids. V was cut by 4 bases and J by 7 bases, with 19 bases left in between.